This entry lists 31 T cell receptor beta chains sequenced from one sample in a study of blood T cell repertoires in COVID-19 (dated by TCRdb to 2018 to 2020). To prepare the library, the immunoSEQ multiplex PCR assay was applied. In its TCRdb copy, this immuneACCESS table keeps in-frame sequences only and misses some clones. Where compared with another copy, unresolved V genes explain less than half of these, and the others have no known cause. Recorded for this sample are under 150,000 clones; roughly nine tenths of them occurred a single time. The ten largest clones add up to about 4.6% of the sample. The sample consisted of peripheral blood. These receptors came from a man aged 55 to 69 with COVID-19, enrolled during active disease.

The chain couples TRBV19 to TRBJ2-6; D is uncertain. The CDR3 is made up of 19 amino acids. The germline CDR1 and CDR2 sequences are LNHDA and SQIVND (reference sequence). V was cut by 3 bases and J by 4 bases, with 22 bases left in between. The chain's CDR3 is CASSMGSLASLSGANVLTF. CDR3 sequence (DNA): TGTGCCAGTAGTATGGGCAGCTTGGCGTCTCTATCCGGGGCCAACGTCCTGACTTTC. Full variable domain (outside the CDR3, taken from reference TRBV19 and TRBJ2-6): DGGITQSPKYLFRKEGQNVTLSCEQNLNHDAMYWYRQDPGQGLRLIYYSQIVNDFQKGDIAEGYSVSREKKESFPLTVTSAQKNPTAFYLCASSMGSLASLSGANVLTFGAGSRLTVL.

Turning to this clone: This sample also contains other DNA sequences that code for the same CDR3. V is TRBV9 and J is TRBJ1-2; no reliable D call. Trimming left V 2 bases short and J 3 bases short, with 8 bases between. This CDR3 region has 13 residues. From germline, CDR1 is SGDLS and CDR2 YYNGEE. The DNA of the CDR3 is TGTGCCAGCAGCGTCGGCAGCGACTATGGCTACACCTTC. It encodes CASSVGSDYGYTF.

The chain recombines TRBV11-2 with TRBJ2-7; TRBD2 might be the D (5 bases). The CDR3 is 14 amino acids. The germline V gene encodes CDR1 SGHAT and CDR2 FQNNGV. V shed 6 bases and J shed 6 bases, with 18 bases lying between them. CDR3 DNA: TGTGCCAGCAGAACGGACCTGGAGGTTCCCGAGCAGTACTTC. Its protein product is CASRTDLEVPEQYF.

J is TRBJ2-7 and V is TRBV30, with 8 bases that match TRBD2. Germline V CDR1 and CDR2: GTSNPN, SVGIG (reference sequence). J was trimmed by 9 bases and V by 4 bases; bases with no gene match: 8. The CDR3 is made up of 12 amino acids. Written as DNA, the CDR3 is TGTGCCTGGAATCAGCGGGAGACTGCGCAGTACTTC. Translated: CAWNQRETAQYF.

The V gene is TRBV3-1 (or the pseudogene TRBV3-2), the J gene TRBJ2-1; TRBD2 matches at 9 bases. The CDR3 runs to 14 residues. The V segment lost 0 bases and the J segment 9 bases; nucleotides outside the gene matches: 3. Germline CDR1 and CDR2: LGHDT and YNNKEL (reference sequence). CDR3 in DNA: TGTGCCAGCAGCCAAGATAGCGGGAGCGGTGAGCAGTTCTTC. It codes for CASSQDSGSGEQFF.

The gene calls are TRBV4-2 and TRBJ2-1, with TRBD2 matching 7 bases. Looked up from germline, CDR1 is LGHNA and CDR2 is YNFKEQ. After removal of 0 bases from V and 4 bases from J, the junction contained 6 bases not matched to a gene. This CDR3 has 16 amino acids. For the CDR3, the DNA is TGTGCCAGCAGCCAAGACATGGTAGCGGGTTACAATGAGCAGTTCTTC. This translates into CASSQDMVAGYNEQFF.

V gene TRBV10-3 combines with J gene TRBJ1-2; 10 nucleotides agree with TRBD1. The J segment lost 5 bases and the V segment lost 11 bases, leaving 5 bases of the junction unmatched. Germline CDR1 and CDR2: ENHRY and SYGVKD. This CDR3 is built from 12 residues. The CDR3 region is CAVMDRGYGYTF. CDR3 nucleotides: TGTGCCGTTATGGACAGGGGGTATGGCTACACCTTC.

The chain uses TRBV28 and TRBJ1-2; possibly TRBD1 for D (5 bases). The CDR3 covers 15 residues. Trimming pared 1 base from V and 7 bases from J, leaving 16 bases between. The germline V gene has CDR1 MDHEN and CDR2 SYDVKM. The CDR3 nucleotides are TGTGCCAGCAGTTTATTCGGGGGAACTTACTTTGGCTACACCTTC. It yields the protein CASSLFGGTYFGYTF.

The V call is TRBV19, the J call TRBJ2-4; D unresolved. The V end was cut by 3 bases, the J end by 7 bases, with 25 bases between. The CDR3 covers 18 residues. From germline, CDR1 is LNHDA and CDR2 SQIVND (reference sequence). CDR3 sequence reads: CASSIPIQVTSYGNIQYF. The DNA of the CDR3 is TGTGCCAGTAGTATTCCTATTCAGGTAACCAGTTATGGGAACATTCAGTACTTC.

The chain combines TRBV24-1 with TRBJ2-2; 7 nucleotides align to TRBD2. With 0 bases clipped from V and 2 bases from J, the junction kept 2 bases outside the gene matches. The CDR3 covers 16 residues. Germline CDR1 reads KGHDR; CDR2 reads SFDVKD. The CDR3 loop is CATSDLGRENTGELFF. CDR3 in DNA: TGTGCCACCAGTGATTTGGGGAGGGAAAACACCGGGGAGCTGTTTTTT.

The chain employs TRBV30 and TRBJ2-2; 10 bases agree with TRBD2. The CDR3 has 16 amino acids. CDR1 is GTSNPN, CDR2 SVGIG, per germline (reference sequence). The ends lost 3 bases at V and 4 bases at J; junction bases unmatched: 8. The CDR3 DNA is TGTGCCTGGAGAGGAAGCGGGAGGGCGGCCACCGGGGAGCTGTTTTTT. Translating it yields CAWRGSGRAATGELFF.

The rearrangement links TRBV29-1 to TRBJ1-1; D remains ambiguous. CDR3 length: 11 amino acids. From germline, CDR1 is SQVTM and CDR2 ANQGSEA. The germline V and J ends were trimmed by 7 bases and 3 bases, with 9 bases remaining between them. This chain's CDR3 is CSAQADTEAFF. The CDR3 DNA follows: TGCAGCGCCCAGGCCGACACTGAAGCTTTCTTT. The full variable domain, its missing parts supplied by reference TRBV29-1 and TRBJ1-1, is SAVISQKPSRDICQRGTSLTIQCQVDSQVTMMFWYRQQPGQSLTLIATANQGSEATYESGFVIDKFPISRPNLTFSTLTVSNMSPEDSSIYLCSAQADTEAFFGQGTRLTVV.

Only one count was recorded for this clone. The chain has TRBV5-1 and TRBJ2-1; D might be TRBD1 (6 bases). V was clipped by 4 bases and J by 2 bases, with 13 bases between them. Germline V gene data show CDR1 as SGHRS and CDR2 as YFSETQ. The CDR3 covers 15 residues. The CDR3 DNA is TGCGCCAGCAGCCCTGGACAGCTTCCCTACAATGAGCAGTTCTTC. It translates to CASSPGQLPYNEQFF.

The V gene is TRBV5-4, the J gene TRBJ1-2; D call uncertain. This CDR3 spans 16 amino acids. CDR1 and CDR2 (germline): SGHNT, YYREEE (reference sequence). Between the trimmed V and J ends, which lost 4 bases and 7 bases, there was a span of 23 bases. CDR3 nucleotides: TGTGCCAGCAGCCCTGCTGAGAGAGGGCGTCATACTGGCTACACCTTC. Amino acid sequence: CASSPAERGRHTGYTF.

The J gene is TRBJ2-7, the V gene TRBV5-1; 8 nucleotides agree with TRBD1. In germline, CDR1 is SGHRS, CDR2 YFSETQ. The CDR3 totals 14 residues. The junction had 4 bases not matched to a gene; V was cut back by 4 bases and J by 1 base. The CDR3 DNA reads TGCGCCAGCAGCGTGGACAGGGCGTCCTACGAGCAGTACTTC. This codes for CASSVDRASYEQYF.

The rearrangement joins TRBV11-2 to TRBJ2-2; D perhaps matches TRBD1 (5 bases). The V end lost 1 base, the J end lost 7 bases, and 10 bases lay between the germline ends. The CDR3 extends over 14 amino acids. Germline CDR1 SGHAT, CDR2 FQNNGV. The CDR3 DNA reads TGTGCCAGCAGCTTAGGTGCAGGGATCGGGGAGCTGTTTTTT. Amino acids: CASSLGAGIGELFF. Full variable domain (outside the CDR3, taken from reference TRBV11-2 and TRBJ2-2): EAGVAQSPRYKIIEKRQSVAFWCNPISGHATLYWYQQILGQGPKLLIQFQNNGVVDDSQLPKDRFSAERLKGVDSTLKIQPAKLEDSAVYLCASSLGAGIGELFFGEGSRLTVL.

The chain couples TRBV11-2 to TRBJ1-2; 8 nucleotides agree with TRBD1. CDR1 SGHAT and CDR2 FQNNGV come from the germline V gene. Trimming cost V 3 bases and J 6 bases; bases outside gene matches: 9. This CDR3 spans 15 amino acids. The CDR3 sequence is CASSLARGRVDGYTF. CDR3 DNA: TGTGCCAGCAGCTTGGCCAGGGGGCGCGTGGATGGCTACACCTTC.

CDR3 residues: CAINPGTSVDEQYF. The CDR3 DNA reads as TGTGCCATCAACCCCGGGACTAGCGTCGACGAGCAGTACTTC. The rearrangement joins TRBV10-3 to TRBJ2-7, with 10 bases fitting TRBD2. The CDR3 is 14 amino acids. Trimming took 7 bases from V and 5 from J; bases not matched to a gene: 8. CDR1 ENHRY and CDR2 SYGVKD come from the germline V gene.

The chain couples TRBV28 to TRBJ1-2; 8 bases fit TRBD1. V was clipped by 6 bases and J by 8 bases; unmatched bases: 14. The CDR3 contains 15 residues. From germline, CDR1 is MDHEN and CDR2 SYDVKM. The CDR3 coding sequence is TGTGCCAGCAGCTTTATGGGGCAGGGGGCGTTCGGCTACACCTTC. It encodes CASSFMGQGAFGYTF.

The chain links TRBV19 to TRBJ1-1, with D unresolved. Trimming left V 8 bases short and J 2 bases short, with 12 bases between. Germline CDR1 and CDR2: LNHDA and SQIVND (reference sequence). The CDR3 has 13 amino acids. CDR3 bases: TGTGCCAGTTTACGGACGGGAAACACTGAAGCTTTCTTT. Its protein is CASLRTGNTEAFF.

The chain couples TRBV7-9 to TRBJ2-1, with TRBD2 matching 15 bases. The CDR3 consists of 15 residues. J lost 9 bases, V lost 5 bases, and 5 bases had no gene match. The germline V gene encodes CDR1 SEHNR and CDR2 FQNEAQ (reference sequence). In DNA, the CDR3 is TGTGCCAGCAGCCCGAGGACTAGCGGGAGGGGTGAGCAGTTCTTC. This encodes CASSPRTSGRGEQFF.

CDR3 bases: TGTGCCAGCAGCCCTTCGGACTGGAACGAGCAGTACTTC. Translated, it gives CASSPSDWNEQYF. The chain carries TRBV11-2 and TRBJ2-7; a weak D match, TRBD2 (5 bases). Trimming took 5 bases from V and 5 from J, leaving 13 bases between them. The CDR3 loop spans 13 amino acids. Germline CDR1 and CDR2: SGHAT and FQNNGV.

This clone occurred a few times. J is TRBJ2-7 and V is TRBV3-1 (or the pseudogene TRBV3-2); D gene unclear. Germline-derived CDR1 and CDR2 are LGHDT and YNNKEL (reference sequence). The CDR3 runs to 14 residues. V gave up 0 bases and J gave up 4 bases, with 10 bases separating them. CDR3 region: CASSQDLQVYEQYF. CDR3 nucleotides: TGTGCCAGCAGCCAAGATTTACAAGTGTACGAGCAGTACTTC.

This chain joins TRBV4-2 and TRBJ1-1; 7 bases are shared with TRBD1. Losses at the gene ends were 0 bases for V and 0 bases for J; bases not matched to a gene: 7. CDR1 is LGHNA, CDR2 YNFKEQ, per germline. The CDR3 spans 17 residues. The CDR3 is CASSQEGGGFMNTEAFF. The CDR3 nucleotides read TGTGCCAGCAGCCAAGAAGGAGGGGGCTTTATGAACACTGAAGCTTTCTTT.

V is TRBV9 and J is TRBJ2-1; tentative D call: TRBD2 (7 bases). V was clipped by 3 bases and J by 7 bases, with 17 bases between them. Germline values: CDR1 SGDLS, CDR2 YYNGEE. This CDR3 comprises 15 residues. This CDR3 reads CASSGGGGPGNEQFF. For the CDR3, the DNA is TGTGCCAGCAGCGGAGGGGGAGGGCCCGGAAATGAGCAGTTCTTC.

The chain recombines TRBV9 with TRBJ1-5; TRBD1 is a possible D gene (5 bases). Germline CDR1 is SGDLS and CDR2 is YYNGEE. The CDR3 consists of 17 residues. Trimming pared 4 bases from V and 11 bases from J, leaving 28 bases between. CDR3 coding DNA: TGTGCCAGCAGCCCCAGAGACAGTGTAAGCGAGATTGGGACCCAGCATTTT. The encoded protein is CASSPRDSVSEIGTQHF.

The chain has TRBV6-5 and TRBJ1-4, with TRBD1 matching 9 bases. CDR3 length: 15 residues. Germline V gene lookup returns CDR1 MNHEY and CDR2 SVGAGI. The trim removed 5 bases at V and 7 bases at J, leaving 8 bases unmatched. The CDR3 DNA reads TGTGCCAGCAGTCAAACAGGGGGCGCGGGTGAAAAACTGTTTTTT. This sequence encodes CASSQTGGAGEKLFF.

V usage is TRBV18 and J usage is TRBJ2-2; no clear D gene. This CDR3 is 15 amino acids long. The germline CDR1 and CDR2 sequences are KGHSH and LQKENI. The ends were cut back, 2 bases at V and 0 bases at J, with 7 bases in the middle. As DNA, the CDR3 is TGTGCCAGCTCACCAACACAGACGAACACCGGGGAGCTGTTTTTT. It encodes CASSPTQTNTGELFF.

This clone was observed a few times. The V gene is TRBV5-1, the J gene TRBJ2-3; 9 nucleotides align to TRBD2. The CDR3 loop spans 14 amino acids. Per germline, CDR1 SGHRS and CDR2 YFSETQ. V lost 4 bases to trimming and J lost 1 base; unmatched junction nucleotides: 1. The CDR3 reads CASSQREGTDTQYF. The CDR3 DNA reads TGCGCCAGCAGCCAGCGGGAGGGCACAGATACGCAGTATTTT.

The chain links TRBV19 to TRBJ2-5, with D possibly TRBD2 on 5 matching bases. The CDR3 extends over 14 amino acids. Trimming shortened V by 3 bases and J by 2 bases, and 10 bases separated the two germline ends. Germline assignment: CDR1 LNHDA and CDR2 SQIVND (reference sequence). The CDR3 nucleotides read TGTGCCAGTAGTATTCGGGGTGATCAAGAGACCCAGTACTTC. Protein product: CASSIRGDQETQYF.

CDR3 residues: CASSIDLLRGGRAETQYF. CDR3 bases: TGTGCCAGTAGTATAGATCTATTGAGAGGGGGCAGGGCGGAGACCCAGTACTTC. The rearrangement uses TRBV19 and TRBJ2-5, with 7 nucleotides matching TRBD1. CDR1 and CDR2 (germline): LNHDA, SQIVND (reference sequence). Trimming cost V 0 bases and J 5 bases; bases outside gene matches: 15. The length of the CDR3 is 18 residues.